The clone carrying this T cell receptor beta chain was seen a handful of times. The record originates from a study of control samples from healthy donors and cancer patients. Using immunoSEQ multiplex PCR, the repertoire was profiled, and TCRdb retains in-frame clones only, with some absent. The sample carries under 450,000 clones, 90% recorded once. Trimming took 4 bases from V and 0 from J, leaving 14 bases between them. CDR1 and CDR2 from the germline V gene are SGHRS and YFSETQ. This CDR3 contains 16 residues. The chain is built from TRBV5-1 and TRBJ2-4; tentatively, D is TRBD1 (5 bases). This receptor was taken from a man between 40 and 49 years old with head and neck cancer. The sample was PBMCs. The CDR3 loop reads CASSSETDIAKNIQYF. As DNA, the CDR3 is TGCGCCAGCAGCAGTGAGACAGACATAGCCAAAAACATTCAGTACTTC.